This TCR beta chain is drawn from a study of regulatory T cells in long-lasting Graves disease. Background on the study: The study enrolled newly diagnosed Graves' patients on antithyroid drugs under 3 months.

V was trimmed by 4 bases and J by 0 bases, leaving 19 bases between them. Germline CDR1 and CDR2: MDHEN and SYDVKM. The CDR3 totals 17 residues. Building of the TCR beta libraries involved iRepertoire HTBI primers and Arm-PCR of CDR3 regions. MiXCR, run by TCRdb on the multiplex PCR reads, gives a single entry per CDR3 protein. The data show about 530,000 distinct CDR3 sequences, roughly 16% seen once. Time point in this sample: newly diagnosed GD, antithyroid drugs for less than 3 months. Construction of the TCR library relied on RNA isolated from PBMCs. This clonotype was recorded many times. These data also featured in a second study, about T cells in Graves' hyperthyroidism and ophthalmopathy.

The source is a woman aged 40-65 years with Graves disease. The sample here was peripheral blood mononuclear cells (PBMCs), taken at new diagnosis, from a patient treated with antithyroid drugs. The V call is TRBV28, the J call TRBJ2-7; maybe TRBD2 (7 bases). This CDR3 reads CASSSPWGGSRSYEQYF. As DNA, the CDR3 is TGTGCCAGCAGTTCCCCATGGGGGGGCTCTCGCTCCTACGAGCAGTACTTC.